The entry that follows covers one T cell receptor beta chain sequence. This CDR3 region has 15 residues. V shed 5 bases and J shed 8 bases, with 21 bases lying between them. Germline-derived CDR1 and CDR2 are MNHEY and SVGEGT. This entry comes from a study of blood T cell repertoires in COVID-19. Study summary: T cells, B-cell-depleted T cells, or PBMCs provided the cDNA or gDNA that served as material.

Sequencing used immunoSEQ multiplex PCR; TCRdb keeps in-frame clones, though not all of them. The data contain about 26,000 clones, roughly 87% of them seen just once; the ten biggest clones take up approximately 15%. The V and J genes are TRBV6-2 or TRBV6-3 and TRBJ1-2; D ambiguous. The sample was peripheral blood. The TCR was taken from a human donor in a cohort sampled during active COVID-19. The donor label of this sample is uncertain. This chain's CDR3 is CASSPRGGPIFGYTF. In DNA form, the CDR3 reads TGTGCCAGCAGTCCCCGAGGAGGGCCAATTTTCGGCTACACCTTC.